The following is a T cell receptor beta chain sequence with its context. Its target is unknown. These data are taken from a study of CD8+ T cells in alopecia areata. Across the study: For the treated group, dosing was oral tofacitinib at 5 to 10 mg twice daily.

RNA, once extracted, was reverse transcribed into cDNA for use as the sequencing template. The assay was immunoSEQ multiplex PCR, and TCRdb's table has in-frame clones only and misses some. The sample has about 120,000 clones, roughly two fifths seen once. Study-level findings and limits: With patients, TCR sharing proved less clear than in mice, a difference possibly related to HLA.

The CDR3 runs 12 residues. The V end was cut by 5 bases, the J end by 6 bases, with 10 bases between. This sequence was found in a human donor with alopecia areata. The chain couples TRBV23-1 to TRBJ1-2; tentatively, D is TRBD1 (5 bases). TRBV23-1 is identified as an open reading frame with a role that is uncertain. Input material: CD4+ T cells sorted from blood. The CDR3 region is CASSWGIDGYTF. Written as DNA, the CDR3 is TGCGCCAGCAGTTGGGGGATCGATGGCTACACCTTC.